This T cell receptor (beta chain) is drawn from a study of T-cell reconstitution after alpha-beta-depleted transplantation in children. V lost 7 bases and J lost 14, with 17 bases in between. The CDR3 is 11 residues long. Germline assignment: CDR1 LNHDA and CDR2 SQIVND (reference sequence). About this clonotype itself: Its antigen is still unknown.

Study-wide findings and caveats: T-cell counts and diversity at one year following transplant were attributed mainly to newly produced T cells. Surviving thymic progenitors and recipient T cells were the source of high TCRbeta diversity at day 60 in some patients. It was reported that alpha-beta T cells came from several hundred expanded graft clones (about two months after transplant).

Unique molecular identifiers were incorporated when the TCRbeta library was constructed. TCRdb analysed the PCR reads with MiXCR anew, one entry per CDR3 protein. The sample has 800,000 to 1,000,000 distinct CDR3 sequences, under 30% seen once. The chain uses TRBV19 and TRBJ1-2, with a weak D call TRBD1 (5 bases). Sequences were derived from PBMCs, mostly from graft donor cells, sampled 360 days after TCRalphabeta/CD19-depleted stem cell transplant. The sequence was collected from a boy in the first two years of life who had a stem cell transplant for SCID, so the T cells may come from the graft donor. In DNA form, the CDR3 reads TGTGCCAGTAATCAGGGAATGGAGCAAACCTTC. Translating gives CASNQGMEQTF.